The rows below give T cell receptor beta chains drawn from one sample of a study of human T cells and chemical hapten exposure. MiXCR, applied by TCRdb to the RACE reads, yields one record per CDR3 protein. The data contain tens of thousands of distinct CDR3 sequences, more than 8% of them singletons. Sequences were derived from whole blood, sampled in connection with sensitization to the hapten diphenylcyclopropenone (DPC). These receptors all come from a middle-aged man with alopecia areata. Some clones in this sample may be carry-over from other donors' samples. CDR3s include the opening cysteine and the closing phenylalanine or tryptophan. The order of the fields is D gene, J gene, V gene, clone size, CDR3 DNA, CDR3 protein. A D gene is named only where the DNA matches it firmly. The listing skips clone size in some rows; elsewhere it reads once, few, many or a size class.

d_gene: TRBD1; j_gene: TRBJ2-7; v_gene: TRBV12-3/TRBV12-4; abundance: many; CDR3nt: TGTGCCAGCAGTTCCCGACAGGGCAATCCACTCGAGCAGTACTTC; CDR3aa: CASSSRQGNPLEQYF
d_gene: NA; j_gene: TRBJ2-1; v_gene: TRBV14; abundance: NA; CDR3nt: TGTGCCAGCGGGGCAGGTTACAATGAGCAGTTCTTC; CDR3aa: CASGAGYNEQFF
d_gene: TRBD1; j_gene: TRBJ1-1; v_gene: TRBV9; abundance: NA; CDR3nt: TGTGCCAGCAGCGTGGGACAGGGAGTGAACACTGAAGCTTTCTTT; CDR3aa: CASSVGQGVNTEAFF
d_gene: TRBD1; j_gene: TRBJ2-7; v_gene: TRBV6-2/TRBV6-3; abundance: few; CDR3nt: TGTGCCAGCAGATCGACAGGGAACGAGCAGTACTTC; CDR3aa: CASRSTGNEQYF
d_gene: NA; j_gene: TRBJ2-1; v_gene: TRBV7-9; abundance: few; CDR3nt: TGTGCCAGCAGCAAGGAAGGGGCTAGTTACAATGAGCAGTTCTTC; CDR3aa: CASSKEGASYNEQFF
d_gene: NA; j_gene: TRBJ2-2; v_gene: TRBV5-5; abundance: NA; CDR3nt: TGTGCCAGCAGCCCCTTAGCAAGAGGGAGCGGTGCCGGGGAGCTGTTTTTT; CDR3aa: CASSPLARGSGAGELFF
d_gene: TRBD2; j_gene: TRBJ2-5; v_gene: TRBV15; abundance: once; CDR3nt: TGTGCCACCAGCAGAGATCGACCCGGACTAGCGGGAGGAGAGACCCAGTACTTC; CDR3aa: CATSRDRPGLAGGETQYF
d_gene: NA; j_gene: TRBJ1-2; v_gene: TRBV20-1; abundance: few; CDR3nt: TGCAGTGCTAGATCTCCTACCGGGACTAGCTATGGCTACACCTTC; CDR3aa: CSARSPTGTSYGYTF
d_gene: NA; j_gene: TRBJ2-7; v_gene: TRBV20-1; abundance: few; CDR3nt: TGCAGTGCTGCACTAGAGGGAGATTGGGAGCAGTACTTC; CDR3aa: CSAALEGDWEQYF
d_gene: NA; j_gene: TRBJ2-6; v_gene: TRBV7-8; abundance: many; CDR3nt: TGTGCCAGCAGCGTCGGGGGCTCTGGGGCCAACGTCCTGACTTTC; CDR3aa: CASSVGGSGANVLTF
d_gene: TRBD2; j_gene: TRBJ2-3; v_gene: TRBV7-6; abundance: few; CDR3nt: TGTGCCAGCAGCTTTCAAGCGGGAGTGGATACGCAGTATTTT; CDR3aa: CASSFQAGVDTQYF
d_gene: TRBD2; j_gene: TRBJ2-3; v_gene: TRBV7-2; abundance: NA; CDR3nt: TGTGCCAGCAGCCTCCTAGCGGGAGTAGATACGCAGTATTTT; CDR3aa: CASSLLAGVDTQYF
d_gene: NA; j_gene: TRBJ2-5; v_gene: TRBV20-1; abundance: many; CDR3nt: TGCAGTGCTCGAAAAGGGGAGGCAATCCAAGAGACCCAGTACTTC; CDR3aa: CSARKGEAIQETQYF
d_gene: NA; j_gene: TRBJ1-5; v_gene: TRBV6-2/TRBV6-3; abundance: NA; CDR3nt: TGTGCCAGCAGGAAGGGAGGGGCGAGCAATCAGCCCCAGCATTTT; CDR3aa: CASRKGGASNQPQHF
d_gene: NA; j_gene: TRBJ1-2; v_gene: TRBV7-9; abundance: NA; CDR3nt: TGTGCCAGCAGCGGACAAAACTATGGCTACACCTTC; CDR3aa: CASSGQNYGYTF
d_gene: NA; j_gene: TRBJ2-2; v_gene: TRBV2; abundance: medium-sized; CDR3nt: TGTGCCAGCAGTGAAGACCCGGCGCCGGGACAAGCGAACACCGGGGAGCTGTTTTTT; CDR3aa: CASSEDPAPGQANTGELFF
d_gene: NA; j_gene: TRBJ2-7; v_gene: TRBV27; abundance: few; CDR3nt: TGTGCCAGCAGTGGGACACTCTACGAGCAGTACTTC; CDR3aa: CASSGTLYEQYF
d_gene: NA; j_gene: TRBJ1-1; v_gene: TRBV7-6; abundance: few; CDR3nt: TGTGCCAGCAGCTTATTTGCAGGGGCGTTGAACACTGAAGCTTTCTTT; CDR3aa: CASSLFAGALNTEAFF
d_gene: NA; j_gene: TRBJ2-3; v_gene: TRBV5-1; abundance: many; CDR3nt: TGCGCCAGCAGCTTGAACGCGGCGTCAGATACGCAGTATTTT; CDR3aa: CASSLNAASDTQYF
d_gene: NA; j_gene: TRBJ2-7; v_gene: TRBV28; abundance: few; CDR3nt: TGTGCCAGCAGTTTACCAGTTAAGAACGAGCAGTACTTC; CDR3aa: CASSLPVKNEQYF
d_gene: NA; j_gene: TRBJ1-1; v_gene: TRBV11-2; abundance: few; CDR3nt: TGTGCCAGCGCGATACCCACTGAAGCTTTCTTT; CDR3aa: CASAIPTEAFF
d_gene: NA; j_gene: TRBJ2-7; v_gene: TRBV7-9; abundance: NA; CDR3nt: TGTGCCAGCAGCTTTAGCCCGACCAGCGAGCAGTACTTC; CDR3aa: CASSFSPTSEQYF
d_gene: NA; j_gene: TRBJ2-7; v_gene: TRBV7-2; abundance: few; CDR3nt: TGTGCCAGCAGCACCTTGGGGGGATCCGGGACATACGAGCAGTACTTC; CDR3aa: CASSTLGGSGTYEQYF
d_gene: NA; j_gene: TRBJ2-5; v_gene: TRBV6-5; abundance: NA; CDR3nt: TGTGCCAGCAGTTGGCCTGACAGTCCTCAAGAGACCCAGTACTTC; CDR3aa: CASSWPDSPQETQYF
d_gene: NA; j_gene: TRBJ2-1; v_gene: TRBV20-1; abundance: many; CDR3nt: TGCAGTGCTAGTAAGGACCCTTTCTACAATGAGCAGTTCTTC; CDR3aa: CSASKDPFYNEQFF
d_gene: NA; j_gene: TRBJ1-6; v_gene: TRBV3-1; abundance: NA; CDR3nt: TGTGCCAGCAGCCATAGACAGGCGCTTAATTCACCCCTCCACTTT; CDR3aa: CASSHRQALNSPLHF
d_gene: NA; j_gene: TRBJ1-1; v_gene: TRBV30; abundance: NA; CDR3nt: TGTGCCTGGAGGACCCCCGCGGGTTCGGGGCCAGCTTTCTTT; CDR3aa: CAWRTPAGSGPAFF
d_gene: TRBD2; j_gene: TRBJ2-2; v_gene: TRBV4-3; abundance: NA; CDR3nt: TGCGCCAGCAGCCAAGCGGGGACTAGCGGGGTCACCGGGGAGCTGTTTTTT; CDR3aa: CASSQAGTSGVTGELFF
d_gene: NA; j_gene: TRBJ2-7; v_gene: TRBV28; abundance: many; CDR3nt: TGTGCCAGCAGGGGGGGAAGCTACGAGCAGTACTTC; CDR3aa: CASRGGSYEQYF
d_gene: NA; j_gene: TRBJ2-7; v_gene: TRBV12-3/TRBV12-4; abundance: NA; CDR3nt: TGTGCCAGCAGTTTAGCCGGCGGGGCCCCGGGGGAGCAGTACTTC; CDR3aa: CASSLAGGAPGEQYF